Here is one T cell receptor (beta chain) with its context. What it binds is not known. The repertoire was sequenced with immunoSEQ multiplex PCR; TCRdb's copy has only in-frame clones and lacks some. The sample shows 150,000 or so clones, 80% to 90% of them seen only once. These data belong to a study of T cell responses to AZD1222 COVID-19 vaccine. Study findings and constraints: Just a handful of people given AZD1222 tested seropositive at baseline. The donor cohort was predominantly white British with a female majority, and clonal diversity may have been underestimated. Regions left unmutated in variants are reportedly the target of nearly half of spike-specific TCRs. Dominant CD4 TCR responses targeted spike regions 160-218 and 743-854.

CDR3 size: 15 residues. V was trimmed by 0 bases and J by 0 bases, leaving 7 bases between them. Germline-derived CDR1 and CDR2 are SGHRS and YFSETQ. The TCR comes from an adult who had recovered from COVID-19. The chain carries TRBV5-1 and TRBJ1-3; D unresolved. The specimen was peripheral blood, collected after recovery from COVID-19. The CDR3 loop is CASSLEPSSGNTIYF. CDR3 in DNA: TGCGCCAGCAGCTTGGAGCCTAGCTCTGGAAACACCATATATTTT.